The T cell receptor (beta chain) under discussion was sequenced for a study of blood T cell repertoires in COVID-19. Study-wide context: COVID-19 samples, acute and convalescent, were from the United States, Italy and Spain. From T cells, B-cell-depleted T cells, or PBMCs came the material, which was cDNA or gDNA.

Authors' data handling: How many nucleated cells were present was estimated from reference gene primer amplification. Measured with immunoSEQ multiplex PCR; TCRdb has only the in-frame clones, and not every one. The DNA gave D and trimming, while V, J and clone size come from that table. The profile shows 200,000 to 300,000 clones, about 88% of them singletons. V was trimmed by 5 bases and J by 0 bases, leaving 11 bases between them. CDR1 LNHDA and CDR2 SQIVND come from the germline V gene (reference sequence). The length of the CDR3 is 15 residues. The sequence came from a woman aged 55-70 years with COVID-19, enrolled during active disease. This chain connects TRBV19 to TRBJ1-3; maybe TRBD1 (5 bases). Source material: peripheral blood. The CDR3 is CASSPGLSSGNTIYF. The CDR3 DNA reads as TGTGCCAGTAGTCCGGGACTAAGCTCTGGAAACACCATATATTTT.